This TCR beta chain was identified during a study of Ad26.COV2.S vaccination and SARS-CoV-2 variants. Germline V gene sequence: CDR1 SEHNR, CDR2 FQNEAQ (reference sequence). The CDR3 covers 15 residues. The ends were cut back, 7 bases at V and 6 bases at J, with 21 bases in the middle. Data came from immunoSEQ multiplex PCR; TCRdb stores just in-frame clones and leaves some out. The sample shows over 110,000 clones, around 86% of them seen only once. The sequence derives from a human donor who had recovered from COVID-19. The genes are TRBV7-9 and TRBJ1-2, with D maybe TRBD1 (6 bases). This material consisted of peripheral blood, taken after recovery from COVID-19. CDR3 protein: CASTRQAVNSNGYTF. CDR3 DNA sequence: TGTGCCAGCACCCGACAGGCCGTTAATTCAAATGGCTACACCTTC. Filled out from reference TRBV7-9 and TRBJ1-2, the complete variable domain reads DTGVSQNPRHKITKRGQNVTFRCDPISEHNRLYWYRQTLGQGPEFLTYFQNEAQLEKSRLLSDRFSAERPKGSFSTLEIQRTEQGDSAMYLCASTRQAVNSNGYTFGSGTRLTVV.